Listed below are T cell receptor beta chains from one sample, sequenced in a study of OX40 agonist ivuxolimab in advanced cancers. TCRdb's table, derived via immunoSEQ multiplex PCR, lists solely in-frame clones and lacks some. The repertoire consists of approximately 100,000 clones, with around 85% occurring once and the leading ten covering 3.8%. The sequencing here drew on CD4+ or CD8+ T cells sorted from blood, taken in a trial of the OX40 agonist ivuxolimab. The receptors originated from an adult with an advanced solid tumor such as melanoma, head and neck, liver or kidney cancer. Both conserved end residues are trimmed from each CDR3.

v_call	j_call	cdr3_aa
TRBV6-5	TRBJ1-5	ASRPPGGPQH
TRBV11-2	TRBJ2-5	ASSSGTEPSQETQY
TRBV11-1	TRBJ2-3	ASSLVGGADTQY
TRBV5-1	TRBJ1-5	ASSLEGRESNQPQH
TRBV28	NA	ASSLTLTENYEQY
TRBV21-1	TRBJ2-7	ASSKRSRGLRGEQY
TRBV30	TRBJ1-3	AWSAEEARNTIY
TRBV7-3	TRBJ2-2	ASSLTTGSGELF
TRBV5-4	TRBJ1-6	AAGTDNSPLH
TRBV7-2	TRBJ2-3	ASSLLPAVLGDTQY
TRBV19	TRBJ2-1	ASARGLAEKDEQF
TRBV4-1	TRBJ2-7	ASSQDRSLNYEQY
TRBV7-8	TRBJ2-7	ASTPGAWEQY
TRBV10-3	TRBJ2-7	AIREGGLSGEQY
TRBV30	TRBJ1-6	AWSKRNNSPLH
TRBV7-9	TRBJ2-7	ASSRQGGYEQY
TRBV15	TRBJ2-3	ATSRREDTQY
TRBV4-1	TRBJ2-6	ASSHWTGRPSGANVLT
TRBV19	TRBJ2-2	ASRPTNTGELF
TRBV5-1	TRBJ1-1	ASSVGQNTEAF
TRBV14	TRBJ2-2	ASSQDPSGIYTGELF
TRBV4-2	TRBJ2-1	ASSQVGGNEQF
TRBV4-3	TRBJ2-5	ASSPQGGRAGETQY
TRBV5-4	TRBJ2-7	ASSSWGTGGIHEQY
TRBV7-2	TRBJ2-1	ASSLGVSFPNEQF
TRBV4-1	TRBJ2-1	ASSQDFNGGGQF
TRBV10-3	TRBJ2-2	AISGGTGTNTGELF
TRBV2	TRBJ2-1	ASAQAPGQGYNEQF
TRBV7-8	TRBJ1-2	ASTRGEGYYGYT
TRBV7-2	TRBJ2-3	ASSFQTGTDTQY
TRBV7-3	TRBJ2-1	ASSLQEYNEQF
TRBV7-9	TRBJ2-3	ASSIMVDTQY
TRBV27	TRBJ2-7	ANRRGPNYEQY
TRBV19	TRBJ1-2	ASSIEYAAGDGYT
TRBV19	TRBJ1-5	ASSPTVSNQPQH
TRBV13	TRBJ2-2	ASSLGGERGNTGELF
TRBV18	TRBJ2-1	ASSPDFSGSSYNEQF
TRBV9	TRBJ2-2	ASRSTGELF
TRBV7-9	TRBJ1-1	ASSLGRGRGVGTEAF
TRBV7-7	TRBJ2-1	ASSESIYNEQF
TRBV7-2	TRBJ2-7	ASSVTGTGTYEQY
TRBV30	TRBJ2-7	AWSRTQIWDEQY